The 10 T cell receptor beta chains listed next were all sequenced from one sample in a study of cytomegalovirus exposure and HLA in healthy donors. PCR primers comprised 60 Vbeta and 13 Jbeta primers. The table came from immunoSEQ multiplex PCR; TCRdb's copy has only in-frame clones and leaves some out. The table includes around 110,000 clones, more than 60% detected once. The sample was PBMCs. These receptors came from a man aged 55-75 years in good health and CMV-seronegative.

The chain carries TRBV7-2 and TRBJ1-2; no firm D call. Germline V gives CDR1 SGHTA, CDR2 FQGNSA. The CDR3 totals 15 residues. V lost 6 bases, J lost 0 bases, and 14 bases lay in between. CDR3 sequence reads: CASRSRRGANYGYTF. CDR3 in DNA: TGTGCCAGCAGATCTCGGCGGGGAGCTAACTATGGCTACACCTTC.

This clone occurred once. The V and J genes are TRBV27 and TRBJ2-2, with TRBD2 identical over 13 bases. The CDR3 contains 14 residues. Losses at the gene ends were 8 bases for V and 7 bases for J; bases not matched to a gene: 4. The germline V gene has CDR1 MNHEY and CDR2 SMNVEV (reference sequence). The CDR3: CASRGLAGVGELFF. In DNA, the CDR3 is TGTGCCAGCCGTGGACTAGCGGGGGTCGGGGAGCTGTTTTTT.

This chain joins TRBV6-5 and TRBJ2-1; D possibly corresponds to TRBD2 (6 bases). Germline lookup yields CDR1 MNHEY and CDR2 SVGAGI. Deletions cut 6 bases from V and 3 bases from J, with 15 bases between. The CDR3 runs 15 residues. The CDR3 bases are TGTGCCAGCAGGGCGGGCGGGGCGTACTACAATGAGCAGTTCTTC. It translates to CASRAGGAYYNEQFF.

The V gene is TRBV30, the J gene TRBJ2-5, with TRBD1 matching over 8 bases. Per germline, CDR1 GTSNPN and CDR2 SVGIG (reference sequence). J lost 3 bases, V lost 5 bases, and 17 bases had no gene match. The CDR3 runs 17 residues. The CDR3 DNA is TGTGCCTGGGGACAGGGTCTACCCCGAATCGACGAAGAGACCCAGTACTTC. Translated: CAWGQGLPRIDEETQYF.

The CDR3 DNA follows: TGTGCCAGCAGTTCGGACAGACTCGTCCGTACCCAGCATTTT. Protein product: CASSSDRLVRTQHF. The V call is TRBV28, the J call TRBJ1-5; the D gene is possibly TRBD1 (6 bases). The CDR3 length is 14 residues. CDR1 is MDHEN and CDR2 is SYDVKM in the germline V gene. The V and J ends lost 4 bases and 11 bases respectively, with 18 bases between them.

The rearrangement uses TRBV28 and TRBJ1-5; 11 bases are a match to TRBD1. This CDR3 region has 15 residues. The J segment lost 5 bases and the V segment lost 10 bases, leaving 10 bases of the junction unmatched. Germline CDR1 is MDHEN and CDR2 is SYDVKM. For the CDR3, the DNA is TGTGCCACGATTCCTTTGGACAGGGGGCATCAGCCCCAGCATTTT. Translation: CATIPLDRGHQPQHF.

The genes are TRBV5-8 and TRBJ1-5; TRBD1 aligns across 7 bases. The germline gives CDR1 SGHTS, CDR2 YDEGEE. The CDR3 contains 16 residues. Trimming removed 1 base from V and 2 bases from J; junction bases left unmatched: 6. The CDR3 loop reads CASSLHRGGGNQPQHF. DNA for the CDR3: TGTGCCAGCAGCTTGCACAGGGGAGGAGGCAATCAGCCCCAGCATTTT.

The chain recombines TRBV11-2 with TRBJ2-3; D gene unclear. Germline V gene sequence: CDR1 SGHAT, CDR2 FQNNGV. V lost 4 bases and J lost 1, with 9 bases in between. The CDR3 extends over 14 amino acids. The DNA for the CDR3 is TGTGCCAGCAGCTCCACATCTGGCACAGATACGCAGTATTTT. Translated: CASSSTSGTDTQYF. Together with reference TRBV11-2 and TRBJ2-3, the CDR3 gives the full variable domain: EAGVAQSPRYKIIEKRQSVAFWCNPISGHATLYWYQQILGQGPKLLIQFQNNGVVDDSQLPKDRFSAERLKGVDSTLKIQPAKLEDSAVYLCASSSTSGTDTQYFGPGTRLTVL.

The genes are TRBV7-2 and TRBJ1-5, with D possibly being TRBD1 (6 bases). Germline V CDR1 and CDR2: SGHTA, FQGNSA. The CDR3 runs 14 residues. Trimming shortened V by 5 bases and J by 4 bases, and 12 bases separated the two germline ends. The CDR3 is CASSLYRDNQPQHF. The DNA for the CDR3 is TGTGCCAGCAGCCTTTACAGGGATAATCAGCCCCAGCATTTT.

This chain joins TRBV10-3 and TRBJ2-2, with TRBD1 matching over 9 bases. Unmatched junction bases numbered 5, after V lost 4 bases and J lost 5 bases. Germline V gene sequence: CDR1 ENHRY, CDR2 SYGVKD. The CDR3 runs to 15 residues. For the CDR3, the DNA is TGTGCCATCAGTGGGAGAGACAGGGGGACCGGGGAGCTGTTTTTT. It specifies CAISGRDRGTGELFF.